Presented here are 17 T cell receptor beta chains from one specimen sequenced in a study of CD8+CD57+ T cells in acquired aplastic anemia. The use of genomic DNA as template underpinned the TCR beta VDJ and CDR3 profiling. MiXCR was run by TCRdb on the reads, yielding one entry per CDR3 protein. In the table there are under 250,000 distinct CDR3 sequences, 65% of which are singletons. Before being chosen for sequencing, patients had shown CD8+CD57+ cell expansion by flow cytometry. Sequenced sample: sorted CD4+, CD8+, or CD8+CD57+ T cells (not recorded which) from PBMCs. All receptors come from a human donor with aplastic anemia.

The chain joins TRBV4-1 to TRBJ2-7; D is unresolved. Germline CDR1 is MGHRA and CDR2 is YSYEKL. Trimming removed 2 bases at V and 0 bases at J, with 11 bases between. The CDR3 covers 15 residues. CDR3 sequence: CASSQFYRYSYEQYF. The CDR3 DNA is TGCGCCAGCAGCCAATTTTACCGATACTCCTACGAGCAGTACTTC.

The V gene is TRBV20-1, the J gene TRBJ2-7; D is possibly TRBD2 (5 bases). The V end lost 4 bases, the J end lost 0 bases, and 13 bases lay between the germline ends. The CDR3 spans 14 residues. From germline, CDR1 is DFQATT and CDR2 SNEGSKA (reference sequence). In DNA, the CDR3 is TGCAGTGCTAATGAGGCGGGTAGCTCCTACGAGCAGTACTTC. Its protein is CSANEAGSSYEQYF.

This clonotype was observed once. The chain joins TRBV7-6 to TRBJ2-7, with D possibly TRBD1 on 5 matching bases. V was cut by 3 bases and J by 2 bases, with 14 bases left in between. Per the germline V gene, CDR1 is SGHVS and CDR2 is FNYEAQ. CDR3 length: 15 amino acids. In DNA form, the CDR3 reads TGTGCCAGCAGCTTGGACGTGTCAGGGACCTACGAGCAGTACTTC. It is translated as CASSLDVSGTYEQYF.

V usage is TRBV5-6 and J usage is TRBJ2-3; 12 bases map to TRBD2. Germline trimming cut 4 bases from V and 1 base from J; bases unmatched to any gene: 7. Germline values: CDR1 SGHDT, CDR2 YYEEEE. The CDR3 length is 17 residues. CDR3 sequence reads: CASSLPGLAGGTDTQYF. CDR3 nucleotide sequence: TGTGCCAGCAGCCTACCGGGACTAGCGGGCGGCACAGATACGCAGTATTTT.

The sample holds one count of this clonotype. The chain has TRBV15 and TRBJ1-1, with 11 bases matching TRBD1. Trimming at V came to 10 bases and at J to 3 bases, leaving 16 bases not matched to a gene. The germline CDR1 and CDR2 sequences are LNHNV and YYDKDF (reference sequence). The CDR3 spans 17 residues. CDR3 in DNA: TGTGCCAGCAGTTCCCCGGGACAGGGGGGCGTCGACACTGAAGCTTTCTTT. Translated, it gives CASSSPGQGGVDTEAFF.

This clonotype was counted many times. The chain recombines TRBV24-1 with TRBJ2-3; TRBD1 matches 7 bases. The length of the CDR3 is 13 residues. Germline V gene data show CDR1 as KGHDR and CDR2 as SFDVKD. V lost 7 bases to trimming and J lost 4 bases; unmatched junction nucleotides: 4. The CDR3 coding sequence is TGTGCCACCAGACCCACAGGGGCAGATACGCAGTATTTT. This codes for CATRPTGADTQYF.

The chain couples TRBV19 to TRBJ1-1, with TRBD1 matching 8 bases. The CDR3 totals 13 residues. J gave up 7 bases and V 6 bases, and 7 bases lay outside the gene matches. CDR1 and CDR2 (germline): LNHDA, SQIVND (reference sequence). The CDR3 spells CASRGTGRGEAFF. The CDR3 DNA follows: TGTGCCAGTAGGGGGACAGGACGAGGTGAAGCTTTCTTT.

Turning to this clonotype: A much larger clone lies a single base off, so this may be a read error. This sequence joins TRBV5-1 and TRBJ2-2, with D tentatively TRBD2 (6 bases). The CDR3 has 17 residues. Germline V lookup: CDR1 SGHRS, CDR2 YFSETQ. The CDR3 loop reads CASSQVAQSGGTGEMFF. The CDR3 DNA follows: TGCGCCAGCAGCCAAGTAGCCCAATCAGGAGGGACCGGGGAGATGTTTTTT.

This sequence joins TRBV29-1 and TRBJ1-2; 8 bases line up with TRBD1. V lost 4 bases and J lost 3; bases outside the gene matches: 7. Germline V gene lookup returns CDR1 SQVTM and CDR2 ANQGSEA. This CDR3 spans 14 amino acids. The CDR3 nucleotides are TGCAGCGTTGTTCTAACAGGGGGGGACTATGGCTACACCTTC. Its protein is CSVVLTGGDYGYTF.

This sequence joins TRBV20-1 and TRBJ2-3; D tentatively reads TRBD1 or TRBD2 (5 bases each). The CDR3 is 12 residues long. From germline, CDR1 is DFQATT and CDR2 SNEGSKA (reference sequence). The V and J ends lost 6 bases and 6 bases respectively, with 13 bases between them. The CDR3 sequence: CSAGRDHDTQYF. CDR3 in DNA: TGCAGTGCGGGACGGGACCACGATACGCAGTATTTT.

The DNA of the CDR3 is TGTGCCAGCAGCCAAAACAGCGGCGAGCAGTACTTC. As protein: CASSQNSGEQYF. This rearrangement joins TRBV7-2 to TRBJ2-7, with D perhaps TRBD2 (5 bases). The V end lost 5 bases, the J end lost 6 bases, and 11 bases lay between the germline ends. Looked up from germline, CDR1 is SGHTA and CDR2 is FQGNSA. This CDR3 region has 12 residues. Complete variable domain (other parts from reference TRBV7-2 and TRBJ2-7): GAGVSQSPSNKVTEKGKDVELRCDPISGHTALYWYRQSLGQGLEFLIYFQGNSAPDKSGLPSDRFSAERTGGSVSTLTIQRTQQEDSAVYLCASSQNSGEQYFGPGTRLTVT.

This chain connects TRBV11-2 to TRBJ2-3; D might be TRBD1 (6 bases). Trimming removed 5 bases at V and 2 bases at J, with 17 bases between. Germline values: CDR1 SGHAT, CDR2 FQNNGV. This CDR3 comprises 16 residues. The CDR3 loop reads CASSQGSRGYTDTQYF. In DNA, the CDR3 is TGTGCCAGCAGCCAGGGGAGTAGGGGTTACACAGATACGCAGTATTTT.

The V gene is TRBV6-6, the J gene TRBJ2-7; D tentatively fits TRBD1 or TRBD2 (5 bases each). The CDR3 has 14 amino acids. Germline CDR1 and CDR2: MNHNY and SVGAGI (reference sequence). The V end was cut by 0 bases, the J end by 2 bases, with 8 bases between. CDR3: CASSYSEGTYEQYF. CDR3 DNA sequence: TGTGCCAGCAGTTACTCAGAGGGGACCTACGAGCAGTACTTC.

This clonotype was counted at least ten times. The chain has TRBV4-1 and TRBJ1-1; D gene ambiguous. The CDR3 spans 14 residues. Germline V lookup: CDR1 MGHRA, CDR2 YSYEKL. Trimming stripped 5 bases from V and 0 bases from J, with 10 bases between. The CDR3 is CASSGPLMNTEAFF. Written as DNA, the CDR3 is TGCGCCAGCAGCGGCCCCCTAATGAACACTGAAGCTTTCTTT.

This clonotype came up a few times. This chain links TRBV30 with TRBJ2-7, with D uncertain. The CDR3 length is 13 residues. V shed 6 bases and J shed 7 bases, with 19 bases lying between them. CDR1 and CDR2 (germline): GTSNPN, SVGIG (reference sequence). CDR3 loop: CACRVLANQEQYF. In nucleotides, the CDR3 is TGTGCCTGCCGAGTTTTGGCAAACCAGGAGCAGTACTTC. Full variable domain (missing parts from reference TRBV30 and TRBJ2-7): SQTIHQWPATLVQPVGSPLSLECTVEGTSNPNLYWYRQAAGRGLQLLFYSVGIGQISSEVPQNLSASRPQDRQFILSSKKLLLSDSGFYLCACRVLANQEQYFGPGTRLTVT.

This chain links TRBV24-1 with TRBJ2-1; no definite D call. V lost 5 bases and J 2 bases, leaving 18 bases between the germline ends. The germline V gene encodes CDR1 KGHDR and CDR2 SFDVKD. The CDR3 sequence is 17 residues long. This CDR3 reads CATSGIAPQWTYNEQFF. The CDR3 DNA reads as TGTGCCACCAGTGGTATAGCCCCACAATGGACCTACAATGAGCAGTTCTTC.

This chain joins TRBV7-2 and TRBJ1-2; no firm D call. CDR3 length: 12 amino acids. Trimming shortened V by 6 bases and J by 4 bases, and 9 bases separated the two germline ends. From germline, CDR1 is SGHTA and CDR2 FQGNSA. CDR3 residues: CASSSLGYGYTF. The CDR3, as DNA: TGTGCCAGCAGTTCCCTAGGCTATGGCTACACCTTC. The full variable domain, with the rest looked up from reference TRBV7-2 and TRBJ1-2, is GAGVSQSPSNKVTEKGKDVELRCDPISGHTALYWYRQSLGQGLEFLIYFQGNSAPDKSGLPSDRFSAERTGGSVSTLTIQRTQQEDSAVYLCASSSLGYGYTFGSGTRLTVV.